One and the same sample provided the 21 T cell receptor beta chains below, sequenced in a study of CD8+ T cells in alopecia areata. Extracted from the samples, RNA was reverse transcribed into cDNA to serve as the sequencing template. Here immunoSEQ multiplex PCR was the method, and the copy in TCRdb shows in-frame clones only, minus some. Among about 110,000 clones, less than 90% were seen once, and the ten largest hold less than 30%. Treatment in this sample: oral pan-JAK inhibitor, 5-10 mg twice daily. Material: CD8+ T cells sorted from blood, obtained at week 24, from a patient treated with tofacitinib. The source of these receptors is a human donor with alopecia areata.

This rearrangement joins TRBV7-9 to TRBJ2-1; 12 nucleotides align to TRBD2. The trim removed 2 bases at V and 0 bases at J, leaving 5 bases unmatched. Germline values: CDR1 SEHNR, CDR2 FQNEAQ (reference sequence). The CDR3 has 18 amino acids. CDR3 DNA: TGTGCCAGCAGCTTAAGGTCTAGCGGGGGGGCCTCCTACAATGAGCAGTTCTTC. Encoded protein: CASSLRSSGGASYNEQFF. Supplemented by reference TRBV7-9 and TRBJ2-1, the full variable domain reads DTGVSQNPRHKITKRGQNVTFRCDPISEHNRLYWYRQTLGQGPEFLTYFQNEAQLEKSRLLSDRFSAERPKGSFSTLEIQRTEQGDSAMYLCASSLRSSGGASYNEQFFGPGTRLTVL.

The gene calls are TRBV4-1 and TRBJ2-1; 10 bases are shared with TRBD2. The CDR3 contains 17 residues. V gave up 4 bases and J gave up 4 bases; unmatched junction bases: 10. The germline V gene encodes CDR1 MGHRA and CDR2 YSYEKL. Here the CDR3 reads CASSLFLSGGSYNEQFF. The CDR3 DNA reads TGCGCCAGCAGCCTTTTCCTTAGCGGGGGGAGTTACAATGAGCAGTTCTTC.

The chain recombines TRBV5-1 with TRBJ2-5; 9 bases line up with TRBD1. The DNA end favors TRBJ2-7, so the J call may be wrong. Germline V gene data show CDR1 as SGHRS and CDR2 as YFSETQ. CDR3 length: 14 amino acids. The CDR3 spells CASSPGTGSYEQYF. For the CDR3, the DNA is TGCGCCAGCAGCCCCGGGACAGGGAGTTACGAGCAGTACTTC.

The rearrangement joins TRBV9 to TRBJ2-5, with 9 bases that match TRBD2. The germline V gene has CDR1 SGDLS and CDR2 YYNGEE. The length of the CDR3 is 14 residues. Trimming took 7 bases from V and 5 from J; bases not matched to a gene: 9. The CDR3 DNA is TGTGCCAGCGGCCAGGGGACTAGCATCGAGACCCAGTACTTC. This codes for CASGQGTSIETQYF.

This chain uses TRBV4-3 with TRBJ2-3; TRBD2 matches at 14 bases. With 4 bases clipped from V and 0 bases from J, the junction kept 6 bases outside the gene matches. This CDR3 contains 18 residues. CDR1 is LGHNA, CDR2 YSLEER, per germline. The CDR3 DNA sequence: TGCGCCAGCAGCCCGGGACTAGCGGGGGAGTGGAGCACAGATACGCAGTATTTT. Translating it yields CASSPGLAGEWSTDTQYF.

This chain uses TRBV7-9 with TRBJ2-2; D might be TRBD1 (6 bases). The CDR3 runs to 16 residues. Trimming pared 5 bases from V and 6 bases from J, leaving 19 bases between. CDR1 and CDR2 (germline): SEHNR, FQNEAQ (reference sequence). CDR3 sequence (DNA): TGTGCCAGCAGCCCGCCGGACAAGGGGGTCGCCGGGGAGCTGTTTTTT. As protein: CASSPPDKGVAGELFF.

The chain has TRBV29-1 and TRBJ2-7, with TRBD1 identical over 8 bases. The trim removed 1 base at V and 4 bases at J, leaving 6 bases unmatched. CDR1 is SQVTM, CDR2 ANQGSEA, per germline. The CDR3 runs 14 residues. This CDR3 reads CSVEGVGQEYEQYF. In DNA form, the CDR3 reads TGCAGCGTTGAAGGGGTGGGACAGGAATACGAGCAGTACTTC.

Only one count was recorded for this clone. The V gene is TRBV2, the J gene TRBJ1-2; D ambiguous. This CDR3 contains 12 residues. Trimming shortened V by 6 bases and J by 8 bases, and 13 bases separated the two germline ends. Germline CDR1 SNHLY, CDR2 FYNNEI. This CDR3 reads CASSLSLTGYTF. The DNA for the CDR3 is TGTGCCAGCAGCCTATCCTTAACAGGCTACACCTTC.

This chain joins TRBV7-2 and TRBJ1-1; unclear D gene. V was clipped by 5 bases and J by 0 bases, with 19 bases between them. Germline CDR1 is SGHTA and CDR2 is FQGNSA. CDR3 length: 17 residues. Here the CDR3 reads CASSLMGPREMNTEAFF. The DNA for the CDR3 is TGTGCCAGCAGCCTAATGGGTCCCCGTGAGATGAACACTGAAGCTTTCTTT.

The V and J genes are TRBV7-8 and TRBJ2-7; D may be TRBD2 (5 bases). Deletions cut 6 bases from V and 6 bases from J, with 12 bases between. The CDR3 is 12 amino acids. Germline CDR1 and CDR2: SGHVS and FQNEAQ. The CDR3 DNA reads TGTGCCAGCAGTTCTAGCCCTCGCGAGCAGTACTTC. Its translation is CASSSSPREQYF.

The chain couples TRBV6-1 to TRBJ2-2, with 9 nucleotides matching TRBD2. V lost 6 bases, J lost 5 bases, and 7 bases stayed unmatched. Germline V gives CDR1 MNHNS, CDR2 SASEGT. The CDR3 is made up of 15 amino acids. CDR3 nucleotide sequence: TGTGCCAGCAGGAGGAGCGGGGGGAGGACCGGGGAGCTGTTTTTT. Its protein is CASRRSGGRTGELFF.

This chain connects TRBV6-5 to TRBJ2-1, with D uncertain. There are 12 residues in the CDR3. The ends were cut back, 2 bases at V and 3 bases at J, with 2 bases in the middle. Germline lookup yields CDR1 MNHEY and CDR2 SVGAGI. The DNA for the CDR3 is TGTGCCAGCAGTTACCTCTACAATGAGCAGTTCTTC. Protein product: CASSYLYNEQFF.

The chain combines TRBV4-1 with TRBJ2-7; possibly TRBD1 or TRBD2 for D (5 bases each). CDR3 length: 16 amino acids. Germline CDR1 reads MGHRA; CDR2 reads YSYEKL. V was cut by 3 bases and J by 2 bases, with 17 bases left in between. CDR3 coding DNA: TGCGCCAGCAGCCAGGGGAGACAGCCGTCAGCCTACGAGCAGTACTTC. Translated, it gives CASSQGRQPSAYEQYF.

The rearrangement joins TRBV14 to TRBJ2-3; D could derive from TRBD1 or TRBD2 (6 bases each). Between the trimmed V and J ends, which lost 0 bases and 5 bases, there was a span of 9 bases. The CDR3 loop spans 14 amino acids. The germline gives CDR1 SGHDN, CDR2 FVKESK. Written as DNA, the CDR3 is TGTGCCAGCAGCCAAGACCGGGGGCGAGATACGCAGTATTTT. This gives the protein CASSQDRGRDTQYF.

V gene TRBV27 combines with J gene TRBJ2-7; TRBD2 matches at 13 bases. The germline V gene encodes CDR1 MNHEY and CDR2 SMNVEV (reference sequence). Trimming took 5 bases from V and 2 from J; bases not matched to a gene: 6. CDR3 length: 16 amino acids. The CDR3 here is CASSLTSGGQAYEQYF. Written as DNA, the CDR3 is TGTGCCAGCAGTCTGACTAGCGGGGGGCAGGCCTACGAGCAGTACTTC.

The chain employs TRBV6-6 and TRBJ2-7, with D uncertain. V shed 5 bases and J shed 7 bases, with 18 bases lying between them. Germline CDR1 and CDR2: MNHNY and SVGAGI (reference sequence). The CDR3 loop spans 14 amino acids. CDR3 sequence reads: CASSGPHSLLEQYF. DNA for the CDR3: TGTGCCAGCAGTGGACCACACTCTCTTCTGGAGCAGTACTTC.

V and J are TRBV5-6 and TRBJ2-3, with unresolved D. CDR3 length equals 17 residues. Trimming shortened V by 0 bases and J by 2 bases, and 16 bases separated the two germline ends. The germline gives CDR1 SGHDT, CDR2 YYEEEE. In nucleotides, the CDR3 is TGTGCCAGCAGCTTGGCCTCGGGTAGCTCCCCCACAGATACGCAGTATTTT. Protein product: CASSLASGSSPTDTQYF.

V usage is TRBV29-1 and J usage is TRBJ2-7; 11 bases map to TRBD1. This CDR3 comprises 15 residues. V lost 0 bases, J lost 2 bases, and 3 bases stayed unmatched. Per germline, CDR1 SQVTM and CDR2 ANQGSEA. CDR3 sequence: CSVEEGTGGPYEQYF. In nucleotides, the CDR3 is TGCAGCGTTGAAGAGGGGACAGGGGGACCCTACGAGCAGTACTTC.

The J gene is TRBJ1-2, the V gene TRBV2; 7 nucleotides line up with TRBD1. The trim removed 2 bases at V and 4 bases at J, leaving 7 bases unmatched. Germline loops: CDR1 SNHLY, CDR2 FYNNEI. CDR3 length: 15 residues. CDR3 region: CASSEMTGKSYGYTF. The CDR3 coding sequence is TGTGCCAGCAGTGAAATGACAGGGAAATCCTATGGCTACACCTTC.

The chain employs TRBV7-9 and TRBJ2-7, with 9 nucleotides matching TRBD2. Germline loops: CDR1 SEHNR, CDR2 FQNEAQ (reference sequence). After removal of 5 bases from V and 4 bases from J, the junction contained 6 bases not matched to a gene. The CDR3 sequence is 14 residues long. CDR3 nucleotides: TGTGCCAGCAGCACGGGGACTAGCCAGTACGAGCAGTACTTC. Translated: CASSTGTSQYEQYF.

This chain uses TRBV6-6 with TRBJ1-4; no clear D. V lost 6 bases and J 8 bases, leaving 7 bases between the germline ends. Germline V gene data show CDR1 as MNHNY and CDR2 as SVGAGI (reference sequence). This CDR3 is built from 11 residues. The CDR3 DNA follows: TGTGCCAGCAGAGGGTGGGAAAAACTGTTTTTT. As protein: CASRGWEKLFF.